The TCR beta chain described here comes from a study of blood T cell repertoires in COVID-19. After removal of 5 bases from V and 11 bases from J, the junction contained 5 bases not matched to a gene. This CDR3 comprises 12 residues. Germline CDR1 reads SGHDN; CDR2 reads FVKESK. Only in-frame clones appear in the TCRdb table, and some are missing; sequencing was by immunoSEQ multiplex PCR. The repertoire has tens of thousands of clones, 75% to 90% of them found once; the top ten carry roughly 15%. V is TRBV14 and J is TRBJ1-4, with TRBD1 matching 7 bases. Input material: peripheral blood. The receptor was derived from a male donor with acute or convalescent COVID-19. The CDR3 here is CASSFQGGKLFF. The CDR3 nucleotides are TGTGCCAGCAGCTTTCAGGGGGGCAAACTGTTTTTT.